Below are 27 T cell receptor beta chains sequenced from a single sample in a study of blood T cell repertoires in COVID-19. Using immunoSEQ multiplex PCR, the repertoire was profiled, and TCRdb retains in-frame clones only, with some absent. Of 160,000 or so clones in the sample, roughly 77% are singletons; the top ten hold roughly a tenth. The sample was peripheral blood. These receptors were collected from a human donor in a cohort sampled during active COVID-19.

The rearrangement links TRBV6-5 to TRBJ2-7; 14 nucleotides line up with TRBD2. Germline V gives CDR1 MNHEY, CDR2 SVGAGI. The CDR3 has 15 residues. V gave up 5 bases and J gave up 3 bases; unmatched junction bases: 3. CDR3 amino acids: CASSRLAGGDYEQYF. The CDR3 DNA reads as TGTGCCAGCAGTCGACTAGCGGGGGGGGACTACGAGCAGTACTTC.

The gene calls are TRBV10-2 and TRBJ2-5, with D perhaps TRBD2 (5 bases). This CDR3 is built from 9 residues. V was trimmed by 11 bases and J by 5 bases, leaving 6 bases between them. The germline V gene has CDR1 WSHSY and CDR2 SAAADI. The CDR3 DNA follows: TGCGCCTCGGGGGAGACCCAGTACTTC. Its translation is CASGETQYF.

The V gene is TRBV29-1, the J gene TRBJ2-1; 7 bases line up with TRBD2. The CDR3 is 14 residues long. Trimming cost V 8 bases and J 0 bases; bases outside gene matches: 7. Germline-derived CDR1 and CDR2 are SQVTM and ANQGSEA. The CDR3 spells CSSSSGSSYNEQFF. Written as DNA, the CDR3 is TGCAGCTCCTCTAGCGGCAGCTCCTACAATGAGCAGTTCTTC.

This clone was counted a few times. The V and J genes are TRBV20-1 and TRBJ2-1; TRBD2 agrees at 7 bases. The trim removed 3 bases at V and 6 bases at J, leaving 11 bases unmatched. The germline gives CDR1 DFQATT, CDR2 SNEGSKA (reference sequence). This CDR3 contains 15 residues. CDR3: CSASSYAGDFNEQFF. The DNA for the CDR3 is TGCAGTGCTAGTTCCTATGCGGGAGATTTCAATGAGCAGTTCTTC.

The chain combines TRBV7-2 with TRBJ2-3; 7 nucleotides align to TRBD1. Germline-derived CDR1 and CDR2 are SGHTA and FQGNSA. The V segment lost 1 base and the J segment 0 bases; nucleotides outside the gene matches: 4. There are 16 residues in the CDR3. The CDR3 sequence is CASSLVQGVSTDTQYF. As DNA, the CDR3 is TGTGCCAGCAGCTTAGTTCAGGGGGTTAGCACAGATACGCAGTATTTT.

This sequence joins TRBV28 and TRBJ2-1; 8 positions match TRBD2. V trimming: 7 bases; J trimming: 0 bases; junction bases outside the gene matches: 2. Germline values: CDR1 MDHEN, CDR2 SYDVKM. The CDR3 spans 14 residues. The CDR3 coding sequence is TGTGCCAGCACGGGGGGGGGCTCCTACAATGAGCAGTTCTTC. Translating gives CASTGGGSYNEQFF.

V gene TRBV5-4 combines with J gene TRBJ2-5; no reliable D call. There are 13 residues in the CDR3. V was pared by 5 bases and J by 5 bases, with 13 bases between. Germline values: CDR1 SGHNT, CDR2 YYREEE (reference sequence). CDR3 coding DNA: TGTGCCAGCAGATTTGCCAACGAGGAGACCCAGTACTTC. Protein sequence: CASRFANEETQYF.

This CDR3 is CASSPPGSEKLFF. The CDR3 DNA is TGTGCCAGCTCACCACCCGGGAGTGAAAAACTGTTTTTT. This rearrangement joins TRBV18 to TRBJ1-4, with D unclear. The V end lost 0 bases, the J end lost 7 bases, and 6 bases lay between the germline ends. Germline V gene data show CDR1 as KGHSH and CDR2 as LQKENI. The CDR3 covers 13 residues. The variable domain in full, with the rest retrieved from reference TRBV18 and TRBJ1-4, is NAGVMQNPRHLVRRRGQEARLRCSPMKGHSHVYWYRQLPEEGLKFMVYLQKENIIDESGMPKERFSAEFPKEGPSILRIQQVVRGDSAAYFCASSPPGSEKLFFGSGTQLSVL.

In regard to this clone: At one boundary the junction diverges from the germline segment, which might be a read error. The genes are TRBV6-6 and TRBJ1-1; D perhaps matches TRBD1 (5 bases). The CDR3 is 14 amino acids. The germline V gene encodes CDR1 MNHNY and CDR2 SVGAGI (reference sequence). The CDR3 is CASNYAGKSTEAFF. In nucleotides, the CDR3 is TGTGCCAGCAATTACGCAGGGAAAAGCACTGAAGCTTTCTTT.

The J gene is TRBJ2-3, the V gene TRBV10-3; possible D gene TRBD1, 6 bases. Germline lookup yields CDR1 ENHRY and CDR2 SYGVKD. The CDR3 sequence is 15 residues long. Trimming stripped 7 bases from V and 8 bases from J, with 22 bases between. In DNA, the CDR3 is TGTGCCATCACCCCAGGGGAAAAGGATAGGGGTACGCAGTATTTT. Protein sequence: CAITPGEKDRGTQYF.

This clone was seen at least ten times. The rearrangement links TRBV28 to TRBJ1-1; D unclear. The V gene's germline CDR1 is MDHEN and CDR2 SYDVKM. This CDR3 has 13 residues. V was clipped by 3 bases and J by 3 bases, with 8 bases between them. CDR3 sequence reads: CASSFGGHTEAFF. For the CDR3, the DNA is TGTGCCAGCAGTTTTGGAGGGCACACTGAAGCTTTCTTT.

The chain is built from TRBV11-3 and TRBJ1-1; 8 nucleotides agree with TRBD1. CDR1 SGHNT and CDR2 YENEEA come from the germline V gene. The J segment lost 2 bases and the V segment lost 5 bases, leaving 4 bases of the junction unmatched. The CDR3 spans 14 residues. CDR3 nucleotide sequence: TGTGCCAGCAGCCCCGGACAGGGTAACACTGAAGCTTTCTTT. This sequence encodes CASSPGQGNTEAFF.

This clone was observed a handful of times. The chain carries TRBV2 and TRBJ1-1; D unresolved. V was trimmed by 7 bases and J by 0 bases, leaving 12 bases between them. Germline lookup yields CDR1 SNHLY and CDR2 FYNNEI. This CDR3 contains 14 residues. In DNA form, the CDR3 reads TGTGCCAGCAACGAGCGACCTTTGAACACTGAAGCTTTCTTT. Residues: CASNERPLNTEAFF.

The gene calls are TRBV7-9 and TRBJ2-1; 7 bases match TRBD2. Germline V gene lookup returns CDR1 SEHNR and CDR2 FQNEAQ (reference sequence). The CDR3 is made up of 17 amino acids. V dropped 0 bases and J dropped 3; count of bases not matched to a gene: 8. The CDR3 is CASSLAPAGRIYNEQFF. The CDR3 DNA follows: TGTGCCAGCAGCTTAGCACCAGCGGGAAGGATCTACAATGAGCAGTTCTTC.

J is TRBJ1-2 and V is TRBV4-3; 8 positions match TRBD1. The CDR3 covers 15 residues. The J segment lost 7 bases and the V segment lost 3 bases, leaving 10 bases of the junction unmatched. Germline CDR1 LGHNA, CDR2 YSLEER. CDR3 loop: CASSQNPGGVGGYTF. The CDR3 nucleotides read TGCGCCAGCAGCCAGAACCCAGGGGGCGTCGGTGGCTACACCTTC.

The chain has TRBV7-6 and TRBJ1-4; D unresolved. V was trimmed by 3 bases and J by 5 bases, leaving 19 bases between them. CDR3 size: 17 residues. Per germline, CDR1 SGHVS and CDR2 FNYEAQ. Here the CDR3 reads CASSFAAGGGMNEKLFF. In nucleotides, the CDR3 is TGTGCCAGCAGCTTTGCAGCCGGCGGAGGGATGAATGAAAAACTGTTTTTT.

This clone was recorded a few times. J is TRBJ2-1 and V is TRBV11-2; a weak D match, TRBD2 (7 bases). The length of the CDR3 is 16 residues. Germline CDR1 and CDR2: SGHAT and FQNNGV. V was cut by 2 bases and J by 4 bases, with 15 bases left in between. CDR3 sequence reads: CASSLSAGGLYNEQFF. In nucleotides, the CDR3 is TGTGCCAGCAGCTTATCCGCCGGGGGGCTGTACAATGAGCAGTTCTTC.

V is TRBV25-1 and J is TRBJ2-7, with D possibly TRBD2 on 5 matching bases. Germline V CDR1 and CDR2: MGHDK, SYGVNS. The V and J ends lost 5 bases and 2 bases respectively, with 10 bases between them. The CDR3 totals 13 residues. CDR3: CASSNAGTYEQYF. The CDR3 nucleotides read TGTGCCAGCAGTAATGCGGGCACCTACGAGCAGTACTTC.

V is TRBV5-5 and J is TRBJ2-2, with D possibly TRBD2 on 5 matching bases. Deletions cut 0 bases from V and 0 bases from J, with 9 bases between. This CDR3 contains 16 residues. Germline V gives CDR1 SGHKS, CDR2 YYEKEE (reference sequence). CDR3 sequence reads: CASSLVEGTNTGELFF. The DNA for the CDR3 is TGTGCCAGCAGCTTGGTAGAGGGTACGAACACCGGGGAGCTGTTTTTT.

The V call is TRBV7-8, the J call TRBJ2-3, with D perhaps TRBD1 (6 bases). Trimming took off 2 bases at V and 5 bases at J, with 17 bases between the two ends. Germline CDR1 reads SGHVS; CDR2 reads FQNEAQ. The CDR3 sequence is 16 residues long. Here the CDR3 DNA reads TGTGCCAGCAGCTTATCGAGGGGCGTAGGGGGAGATACGCAGTATTTT. Protein: CASSLSRGVGGDTQYF.

In its sample, this clone was seen once. This chain links TRBV18 with TRBJ2-5; tentative D call: TRBD1 (5 bases). This CDR3 spans 13 amino acids. Germline CDR1 reads KGHSH; CDR2 reads LQKENI. V was clipped by 2 bases and J by 3 bases, with 7 bases between them. The CDR3 DNA reads as TGTGCCAGCTCACCAGGACAAAAAGAGACCCAGTACTTC. Its translation is CASSPGQKETQYF. The whole variable domain, remainder taken from reference TRBV18 and TRBJ2-5, is NAGVMQNPRHLVRRRGQEARLRCSPMKGHSHVYWYRQLPEEGLKFMVYLQKENIIDESGMPKERFSAEFPKEGPSILRIQQVVRGDSAAYFCASSPGQKETQYFGPGTRLLVL.

The gene calls are TRBV5-5 and TRBJ2-1, with D possibly matching TRBD2 (5 bases). CDR3 size: 17 residues. CDR1 SGHKS and CDR2 YYEKEE come from the germline V gene (reference sequence). Between the trimmed V and J ends, which lost 0 bases and 0 bases, there was a span of 13 bases. The CDR3, as DNA: TGTGCCAGCAGCTTGGATTCTCCCGGGATCTCCTACAATGAGCAGTTCTTC. Amino acid sequence: CASSLDSPGISYNEQFF.

The rearrangement joins TRBV30 to TRBJ1-2, with a tentative D call TRBD1 (6 bases). Deletions cut 3 bases from V and 8 bases from J, with 16 bases between. The CDR3 is made up of 13 amino acids. Per the germline V gene, CDR1 is GTSNPN and CDR2 is SVGIG (reference sequence). CDR3 bases: TGTGCCTGGAGCGGTGGTACAGGGATAGGCTACACCTTC. Translation: CAWSGGTGIGYTF.

The V gene is TRBV5-4, the J gene TRBJ2-1, with 8 bases matching TRBD2. The CDR3 totals 15 residues. The V gene's germline CDR1 is SGHNT and CDR2 YYREEE (reference sequence). The V segment lost 4 bases and the J segment 0 bases; nucleotides outside the gene matches: 3. The CDR3 DNA follows: TGTGCCAGCAGCCAGGCGGGGGGCTCCTACAATGAGCAGTTCTTC. Translating it yields CASSQAGGSYNEQFF.

This chain uses TRBV28 with TRBJ2-5; D is perhaps TRBD2 (5 bases). V lost 4 bases, J lost 5 bases, and 5 bases lay in between. The CDR3 has 11 residues. CDR1 and CDR2 (germline): MDHEN, SYDVKM. The CDR3 is CASSWRETQYF. The DNA for the CDR3 is TGTGCCAGCAGTTGGAGGGAGACCCAGTACTTC.

The V call is TRBV29-1, the J call TRBJ2-3, with D possibly matching TRBD2 (5 bases). V lost 7 bases to trimming and J lost 6 bases, with 20 bases between them. The CDR3 length is 14 residues. The germline V gene has CDR1 SQVTM and CDR2 ANQGSEA. The CDR3 protein is CSAPHPPRGDTQYF. The CDR3 coding sequence is TGCAGCGCCCCCCACCCCCCCCGCGGGGATACGCAGTATTTT.

This clone was detected once. The chain combines TRBV18 with TRBJ2-1; 8 bases align to TRBD1. The trim removed 3 bases at V and 5 bases at J, leaving 6 bases unmatched. The CDR3 runs to 15 residues. The germline gives CDR1 KGHSH, CDR2 LQKENI. CDR3 sequence: CASSPGQGLDNEQFF. In nucleotides, the CDR3 is TGTGCCAGCTCACCCGGACAGGGATTGGACAATGAGCAGTTCTTC.